This is a list of T cell receptor beta chains from one sample in a study of blood T cell repertoires in COVID-19. Here immunoSEQ multiplex PCR was the method, and the copy in TCRdb shows in-frame clones only, minus some. Of a few hundred thousand clones listed, approximately 84% are singletons. Sequenced: PBMCs or T cells enriched from blood (not recorded which). These receptors were collected from a man aged 35-49 years who had recovered from COVID-19. Each CDR3 is given with its conserved first and last residue. Each record gives: D gene, V gene, J gene, clone size, CDR3 DNA, CDR3 protein. A D gene is named only where the DNA matches it firmly. Some rows have no size entry. The others give once, few or many, or a class for an expanded clone.

>-|TRBV5-4|TRBJ2-2|-
TGTGCCAGCAGCTTGGAACAGGGTGGGACCGGGGAGCTGTTTTTT
CASSLEQGGTGELFF
>TRBD1|TRBV4-2|TRBJ2-3|-
TGTGCCAGCAGCCAAGATATACCGGGACAGAGCACAGATACGCAGTATTTT
CASSQDIPGQSTDTQYF
>TRBD2|TRBV4-1|TRBJ2-1|few
TGCGCCAGCAGCCAAGGTAGCGGGATGTACAATGAGCAGTTCTTC
CASSQGSGMYNEQFF
>TRBD1|TRBV30|TRBJ1-2|-
TGTGCCTGGAGTTCCCGGGACAGGGCCGTAGGCTACACCTTC
CAWSSRDRAVGYTF
>-|TRBV4-1|TRBJ1-2|-
TGCGCCAGCAGCCAAGATTTGATAAGGGGCTATGGCTACACCTTC
CASSQDLIRGYGYTF
>TRBD2|TRBV4-1|TRBJ2-3|-
TGCGCCAGCAGCCCACTTAGCGGGAGGGCCGGGGATACGCAGTATTTT
CASSPLSGRAGDTQYF
>TRBD2|TRBV5-5|TRBJ2-7|-
TGTGCCAGCAGCTTAGCGGGAGGAAGTCTGTACTTC
CASSLAGGSLYF
>-|TRBV28|TRBJ1-1|-
TGTGCCAGCAGTTCGGTATTCGAGGGATACGAAGCTTTCTTT
CASSSVFEGYEAFF
>-|TRBV7-2|TRBJ2-1|-
TGTGCCAGCAGCCCGTCCCGACTAGAATATGAGCAGTTCTTC
CASSPSRLEYEQFF
>TRBD1|TRBV3-1/TRBV3-2|TRBJ1-2|-
TGTGCCAGCAGCCAAGGACGACAGGGCGGAGGCTACACCTTC
CASSQGRQGGGYTF
>-|TRBV18|TRBJ1-1|-
TGTGCCAGCTCCAGGGTGGGGATTATGGGGGGCACTGAAGCTTTCTTT
CASSRVGIMGGTEAFF
>-|TRBV6-5|TRBJ2-7|-
TGTGCCAGCACTCCCGCCCCAGGGAGGCACGAGCAGTACTTC
CASTPAPGRHEQYF
>-|TRBV6-1|TRBJ1-6|-
TGTGCCAGCAGTAGGGGAGGGGGGGAAAATTCACCCCTCCACTTT
CASSRGGGENSPLHF
>-|TRBV3-1/TRBV3-2|TRBJ1-6|-
TGTGCCAGCAGCCCCTCGTCGGGGTCACCCCTCCACTTT
CASSPSSGSPLHF
>TRBD1|TRBV7-9|TRBJ1-2|medium-sized
TGTGCCAGCAGCTACGGGACAGACCTTAACTATGGCTACACCTTC
CASSYGTDLNYGYTF
>-|TRBV12-5|TRBJ1-6|-
TGTGCTAGTGGTACAGGGCATAATTCACCCCTCCACTTT
CASGTGHNSPLHF
>-|TRBV5-4|TRBJ1-4|few
TGTGCCAGCAGCTTGGGGCGGGGGCAAGAAAAACTGTTTTTT
CASSLGRGQEKLFF
>TRBD2|TRBV12-3/TRBV12-4|TRBJ2-1|few
TGTGCCAGCACCCTGCGGGAGGATGAGCAGTTCTTC
CASTLREDEQFF
>-|TRBV14|TRBJ1-5|-
TGTGCCAGCAGCCAATCCAGGGGGCCCCAGCATTTT
CASSQSRGPQHF
>TRBD2|TRBV5-1|TRBJ2-2|-
TGCGCCAGCAGCTTGGGCCCTAGCGGGGTCGGAGGGGAGCTGTTTTTT
CASSLGPSGVGGELFF
>TRBD2|TRBV4-3|TRBJ2-3|-
TGCGCCAGCAGCTCCACCCTAGCGGGGGGCACAGATACGCAGTATTTT
CASSSTLAGGTDTQYF
>TRBD1|TRBV4-3|TRBJ2-2|-
TGCGCCAGCAGCCAACCCGGGACAGGGAGGGGAGACACCGGGGAGCTGTTTTTT
CASSQPGTGRGDTGELFF
>-|TRBV27|TRBJ1-4|-
TGTGCCAGCAGTGTGGACAGTGCAACTAATGAAAAACTGTTTTTT
CASSVDSATNEKLFF
>TRBD2|TRBV11-2|TRBJ2-5|-
TGTGCCAGCAGTATGGACTCACCAAGCGGGAGACAGACCCAGTACTTC
CASSMDSPSGRQTQYF
>-|TRBV9|TRBJ1-2|-
TGTGCCAGCAGCGTAGATCCGACAGGAGATGGCTACACCTTC
CASSVDPTGDGYTF
>TRBD1|TRBV5-1|TRBJ1-2|-
TGCGCCAGCAGCGCTCGGGACAGGGATGAGAATGGCTACACCTTC
CASSARDRDENGYTF
>TRBD1|TRBV7-9|TRBJ2-2|-
TGTGCCAGCAGCTTGCGAGGGGGCCCGAACACCGGGGAGCTGTTTTTT
CASSLRGGPNTGELFF
>TRBD1|TRBV24-1|TRBJ2-1|-
TGTGCCACCAGTGATCGGACAGGGTCCGGGCATGAGCAGTTCTTC
CATSDRTGSGHEQFF
>TRBD1|TRBV30|TRBJ1-5|-
TGTGCCTGGAGTGTAAGCAGGGGGTATCAGCCCCAGCATTTT
CAWSVSRGYQPQHF
>TRBD1|TRBV5-1|TRBJ1-6|-
TGCGCCAGCAGCTTGGGGGCCGGGACAGGTGATAATTCACCCCTCCACTTT
CASSLGAGTGDNSPLHF
>TRBD2|TRBV7-9|TRBJ2-3|-
TGTGCCAGCAGCTGGGGACTAGCGGCTAGCACAGATACGCAGTATTTT
CASSWGLAASTDTQYF
>TRBD2|TRBV28|TRBJ2-4|once
TGTGCCACCTTAAGCGGGGGGCAAAACATTCAGTACTTC
CATLSGGQNIQYF
>TRBD1|TRBV2|TRBJ2-7|-
TGTGCCACCTCCGGACAGGGGGCTGACGAGCAGTACTTC
CATSGQGADEQYF
>-|TRBV14|TRBJ1-2|once
TGTGCCAGCAGCCAAGGGCATACCCCCAACTATGGCTACACCTTC
CASSQGHTPNYGYTF
>TRBD2|TRBV7-8|TRBJ2-7|-
TGTGCCAGCAGGCAAACGGCAGGGTCCCCTAGCGGGGGAACCTACGAGCAGTACTTC
CASRQTAGSPSGGTYEQYF
>-|TRBV7-8|TRBJ2-6|-
TGTGCCAGCAGCTTTTTCAGGGCAGGCGGATCTGGGGCCAACGTCCTGACTTTC
CASSFFRAGGSGANVLTF
>TRBD1|TRBV9|TRBJ2-1|-
TGTGCCAGCAGCACTTTGGGACAGGGGGGGAATGAGCAGTTCTTC
CASSTLGQGGNEQFF
>-|TRBV5-4|TRBJ1-2|few
TGTGCCAGCAAAGGGCCGGGAGAAGACTATGGCTACACCTTC
CASKGPGEDYGYTF
>TRBD1|TRBV7-2|TRBJ2-5|-
TGTGCCAGCAGCCCAGAGACAGGGGTGGAGACCCAGTACTTC
CASSPETGVETQYF
>-|TRBV24-1|TRBJ1-3|-
TGTGCCACCAGGGGGCCTGGAAACACCATATATTTT
CATRGPGNTIYF
>-|TRBV4-2|TRBJ1-2|-
TGTGCCAGCAGCCAACAGTGGACAGATAACTATGGCTACACCTTC
CASSQQWTDNYGYTF
>-|TRBV6-2/TRBV6-3|TRBJ1-6|-
TGTGCCAGCAGTTCCCCCGGGGAGAGCTCCTATAATTCACCCCTCCACTTT
CASSSPGESSYNSPLHF
>-|TRBV19|TRBJ2-3|-
TGTGCCAGTAGTATAGGGGCGGGGGCGCAGAGCACAGATACGCAGTATTTT
CASSIGAGAQSTDTQYF
>-|TRBV4-2|TRBJ1-1|-
TGTGCCAGCACCCCCCTCACAGGGCTTACCCAATCGAGCACTGAAGCTTTCTTT
CASTPLTGLTQSSTEAFF
>-|TRBV7-2|TRBJ2-1|few
TGTGCCAGCAGCTTGGGGACACAATCCTACAATGAGCAGTTCTTC
CASSLGTQSYNEQFF
>-|TRBV13|TRBJ2-3|-
TGTGCCAGCAGCTTAGGCCCCGGGGACTCTACCGATACGCAGTATTTT
CASSLGPGDSTDTQYF
>-|TRBV5-6|TRBJ2-5|-
TGTGCCAGCAGCTTGGAGGGGTCCCAAGAGACCCAGTACTTC
CASSLEGSQETQYF
>-|TRBV9|TRBJ2-2|many
TGTGCCAGCAGCGTAGGGCCTGGCTCGAACACCGGGGAGCTGTTTTTT
CASSVGPGSNTGELFF
>TRBD1|TRBV25-1|TRBJ2-7|few
TGTGCCAGCAGAGGGACAGGGTGGGAGCAGTACTTC
CASRGTGWEQYF
>TRBD2|TRBV5-4|TRBJ2-5|once
TGTGCCAGCAGCTTGCCTGGGACTAGAGGAGCCCAAGAGACCCAGTACTTC
CASSLPGTRGAQETQYF
>-|TRBV19|TRBJ1-5|-
TGTGCCAGTAGTATGATACAGGGCACCGCTCAGCCCCAGCATTTT
CASSMIQGTAQPQHF
>TRBD2|TRBV5-1|TRBJ2-3|-
TGCGCCAGCAGCTCGGGGGGACTAGCGGGTGGGACAGATACGCAGTATTTT
CASSSGGLAGGTDTQYF
>TRBD1|TRBV13|TRBJ2-1|once
TGTGCCAGCAGTTCACCCCCCGGGACAGGGATCAATGAGCAGTTCTTC
CASSSPPGTGINEQFF
>-|TRBV3-1/TRBV3-2|TRBJ2-2|-
TGTGCCAGCAGCCCCAGGACCGGGGAGCTGTTTTTT
CASSPRTGELFF
>-|TRBV28|TRBJ2-5|-
TGTGCCAGCAGCCATTTGGACAGTGGTAATGGAGAGACCCAGTACTTC
CASSHLDSGNGETQYF